This T cell receptor (beta chain) was retrieved from a study of graft-versus-host responses after intestinal transplantation. The overall study: Each patient got anti-thymocyte globulin induction, then tacrolimus and steroids for three to four years.

The repertoire was sequenced with immunoSEQ multiplex PCR; TCRdb's copy has only in-frame clones and lacks some. The data show about 120,000 clones, about nine tenths seen once. Points on this clone: Its antigen is as yet unknown.

The sequences come from unstimulated CD4+ T cells sorted from spleen or lymph node cells, collected before intestinal transplant. This TCR came from a human donor who received an intestinal transplant.

The CDR3 region is CASSITLMNTEAFF. The CDR3 region has the DNA TGTGCCAGTAGTATAACCCTAATGAACACTGAAGCTTTCTTT. The J gene is TRBJ1-1, the V gene TRBV19; D gene ambiguous. The V gene lost 2 bases and the J gene lost 0 bases, with 7 bases spanning the gap. From germline, CDR1 is LNHDA and CDR2 SQIVND (reference sequence). This CDR3 has 14 residues.